This TCR beta chain was retrieved from a study of identical twins. General study findings and limits: Among beta out-of-frame sequences, excess sharing between twins appeared weaker. Invariant MAIT and iNKT cells may have partly biased zero-insertion analyses. Insertions were fewer in abundant cord blood beta clonotypes, whereas memory repertoires showed none of this pattern.

Trimming removed 6 bases at V and 6 bases at J, with 14 bases between. The germline V gene has CDR1 DFQATT and CDR2 SNEGSKA (reference sequence). This CDR3 has 12 amino acids. Concerning this clonotype: Antigen unknown.

Healthy Caucasians, and only they, were the donors. One entry per CDR3 protein, called by TCRdb with MiXCR from the 5' RACE reads. The data contain hundreds of thousands of distinct CDR3 sequences, approximately 13% of them singletons. The sample was also reused in another study, on yellow fever vaccine responses in identical twins.

Sequencing used PBMCs. V is TRBV20-1 and J is TRBJ1-1; D is perhaps TRBD1 (5 bases). The sequence was collected from a young woman in good health. CDR3 sequence (DNA): TGCAGTGCCAGGGATTTTATACCTGAAGCTTTCTTT. It specifies CSARDFIPEAFF.